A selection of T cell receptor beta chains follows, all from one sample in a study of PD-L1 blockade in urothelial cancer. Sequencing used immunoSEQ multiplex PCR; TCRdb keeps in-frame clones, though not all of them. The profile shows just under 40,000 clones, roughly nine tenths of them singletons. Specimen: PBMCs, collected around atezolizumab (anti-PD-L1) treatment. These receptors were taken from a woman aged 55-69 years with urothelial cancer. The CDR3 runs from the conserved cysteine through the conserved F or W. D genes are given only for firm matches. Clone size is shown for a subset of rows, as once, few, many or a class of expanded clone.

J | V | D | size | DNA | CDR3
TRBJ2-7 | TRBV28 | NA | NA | TGTGCCAGCAGTCCTACCAAACCCTACGAGCAGTACTTC | CASSPTKPYEQYF
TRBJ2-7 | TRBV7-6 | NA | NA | TGTGCCAGCAGCCCTGGGGGGGCTGACTACGAGCAGTACTTC | CASSPGGADYEQYF
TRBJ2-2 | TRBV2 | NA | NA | TGTGCCAGCACGATGGAGTTGAACACCGGGGAGCTGTTTTTT | CASTMELNTGELFF
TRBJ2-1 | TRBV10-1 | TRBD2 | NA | TGCGCCAGCAGTTCGGGACTAGCGGGACCCTACAATGAGCAGTTCTTC | CASSSGLAGPYNEQFF
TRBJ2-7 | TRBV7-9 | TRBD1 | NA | TGTGCCAGCAGCACGGACAGGGCGAATGTGAACGAGCAGTACTTC | CASSTDRANVNEQYF
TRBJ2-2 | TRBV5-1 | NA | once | TGCGCCAGCAGCCGGACAGTGAACACCGGGGAGCTGTTTTTT | CASSRTVNTGELFF
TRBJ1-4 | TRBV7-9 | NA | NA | TGTGCCAGCAGCTTAGGGCAGGGGAAAAATGAAAAACTGTTTTTT | CASSLGQGKNEKLFF
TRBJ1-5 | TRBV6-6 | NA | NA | TGTGCCAGCAGTTACTCGAGGAATCAGCCCCAGCATTTT | CASSYSRNQPQHF
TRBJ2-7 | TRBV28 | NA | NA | TGTGCCAGCAGTTTAAGAACTCCCTACGAGCAGTACTTC | CASSLRTPYEQYF
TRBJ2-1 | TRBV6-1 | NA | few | TGTGCCAGCAGAAGGAGCAATGAGCAGTTCTTC | CASRRSNEQFF
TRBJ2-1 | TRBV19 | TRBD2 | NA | TGTGCCAGTAGTATAGGACTAGCGGGAGGGATAAATGAGCAGTTCTTC | CASSIGLAGGINEQFF
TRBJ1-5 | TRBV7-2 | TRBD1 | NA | TGTGCCAGCGGGGACAGGGGGAATCAGCCCCAGCATTTT | CASGDRGNQPQHF
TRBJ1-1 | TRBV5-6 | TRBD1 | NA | TGTGCCAGCAGCTTGGTTTCCGGACAGGGCGCCACTGAAGCTTTCTTT | CASSLVSGQGATEAFF
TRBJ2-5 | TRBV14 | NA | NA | TGTGCCAGCAGCCAAGATCTTGTAAGGGGGCGGGGAGAGACCCAGTACTTC | CASSQDLVRGRGETQYF
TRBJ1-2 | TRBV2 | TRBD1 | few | TGTGCCAGCAGTGAGGTGGGCAGGGGGCGTCCGGAAGATGGCTACACCTTC | CASSEVGRGRPEDGYTF
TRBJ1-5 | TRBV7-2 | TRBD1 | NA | TGTGCCAGCAGCTCAACAGGGGGCTCCCGTCCCCAGCATTTT | CASSSTGGSRPQHF
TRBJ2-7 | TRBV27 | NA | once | TGTGCCAGCAGTTTGTTAGGAGGGGTGGCACGCGAGCAGTACTTC | CASSLLGGVAREQYF
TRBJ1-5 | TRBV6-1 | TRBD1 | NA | TGTGCCAGCAGTGAAATGGACAGGGCTTATGGCAATCAGCCCCAGCATTTT | CASSEMDRAYGNQPQHF
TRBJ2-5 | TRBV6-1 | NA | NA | TGTGCCAGCAGTCCAGGATGGGGAGCTCAAGAGACCCAGTACTTC | CASSPGWGAQETQYF
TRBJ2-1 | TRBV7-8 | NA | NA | TGTGCCAGCAGCTTAGGTTCCCTACTAAGTAGGCACAATGAGCAGTTCTTC | CASSLGSLLSRHNEQFF
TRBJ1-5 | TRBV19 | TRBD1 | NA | TGTGCCAGTAGTATAGGTCGCAAGGGGGCGACTGATAGAGGAAGCAATCAGCCCCAGCATTTT | CASSIGRKGATDRGSNQPQHF
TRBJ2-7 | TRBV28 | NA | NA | TGTGCCAGCAGTCCTCAGGGGGGTGCTCGCTCCTACGAGCAGTACTTC | CASSPQGGARSYEQYF
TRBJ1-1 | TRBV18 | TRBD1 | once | TGTGCCAGCTCCACAGGGACAGGGGACACTGAAGCTTTCTTT | CASSTGTGDTEAFF
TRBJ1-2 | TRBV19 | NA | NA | TGTGCCAGTAGCCTTTCCCGGGGGGGCCACTACACCTTC | CASSLSRGGHYTF
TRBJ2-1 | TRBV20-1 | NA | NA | TGCAGTGCTAGGTTGCCGGATGAGCAGTTCTTC | CSARLPDEQFF
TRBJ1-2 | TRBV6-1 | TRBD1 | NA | TGTGCCAGCAGTGATGCGGGACAGGGCTATGGCTACACCTTC | CASSDAGQGYGYTF
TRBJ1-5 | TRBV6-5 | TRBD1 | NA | TGTGCCAGCAGAAAGGGACAGGGTAGAGGGGGTCCCCAGCATTTT | CASRKGQGRGGPQHF
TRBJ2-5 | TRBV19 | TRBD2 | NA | TGTGCCAGTAGCTTCACTAGCGGAGTGGAGACCCAGTACTTC | CASSFTSGVETQYF
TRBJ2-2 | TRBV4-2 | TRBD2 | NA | TGTGCCAGCAGCCAAGAGGCGGGAGGAGGGAGCGGGGAGCTGTTTTTT | CASSQEAGGGSGELFF
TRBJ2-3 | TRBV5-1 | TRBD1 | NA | TGCGCCAGCCAAACGGGACAGGGCAGCACAGATACGCAGTATTTT | CASQTGQGSTDTQYF
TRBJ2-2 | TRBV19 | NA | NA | TGTGCCACCTCATGGACAGATTACACCGGGGAGCTGTTTTTT | CATSWTDYTGELFF
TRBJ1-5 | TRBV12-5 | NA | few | TGTGCTAGTGTCGGACAGAGCAATCAGCCCCAGCATTTT | CASVGQSNQPQHF
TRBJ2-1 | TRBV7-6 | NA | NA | TGTGCCAGCAGCTTAAGGATCGGAGGGAGGACTCCCCGCGCCTACAATGAGCAGTTCTTC | CASSLRIGGRTPRAYNEQFF
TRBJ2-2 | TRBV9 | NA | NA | TGTGCCAGCAGCGTAGCTGTATTGGGCAGGGGGGCAGCCGGGGAGCTGTTTTTT | CASSVAVLGRGAAGELFF
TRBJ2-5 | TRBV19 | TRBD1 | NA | TGTGCCAGTAGTAAAAACAGGGGGGCTCGGGAAGAGACCCAGTACTTC | CASSKNRGAREETQYF
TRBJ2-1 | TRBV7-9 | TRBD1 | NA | TGTGCCAGCAGCGCTCCGGGACAGGGGATAAGTGAGCAGTTCTTC | CASSAPGQGISEQFF
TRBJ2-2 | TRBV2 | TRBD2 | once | TGTGCCAGCACGGGACTAGCTTACGCCGGGGAGCTGTTTTTT | CASTGLAYAGELFF
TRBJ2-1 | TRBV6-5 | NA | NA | TGTGCCAGCAGTTACCAGGGGAACAATGAGCAGTTCTTC | CASSYQGNNEQFF
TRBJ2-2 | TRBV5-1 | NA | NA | TGCGCCAGCAGCTTGGCGGCGGGCGCTTCGTACACCGGGGAGCTGTTTTTT | CASSLAAGASYTGELFF
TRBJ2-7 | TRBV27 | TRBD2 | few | TGTGCCAGCAGTTTATCGTGGGGAGGGGAGCAGTACTTC | CASSLSWGGEQYF
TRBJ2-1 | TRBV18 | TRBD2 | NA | TGTGCCAGCTCACCCACAGCGGGGGTTTCCTACAATGAGCAGTTCTTC | CASSPTAGVSYNEQFF
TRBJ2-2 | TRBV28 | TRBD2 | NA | TGTGCCAGCAGTTCTAGCGGACGAAACACCGGGGAGCTGTTTTTT | CASSSSGRNTGELFF
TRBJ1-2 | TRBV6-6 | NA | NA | TGTGCCAGCAGTTACTCGGCGGGGGCTGTTGGCTACACCTTC | CASSYSAGAVGYTF
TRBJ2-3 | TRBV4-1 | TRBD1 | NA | TGCGCCAGCAGCCAAGACGCCGGGACAGGGTGGGGGGATACGCAGTATTTT | CASSQDAGTGWGDTQYF
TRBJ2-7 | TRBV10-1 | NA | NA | TGCGCCGACCGGGATCTGAACTCCTACGAGCAGTACTTC | CADRDLNSYEQYF
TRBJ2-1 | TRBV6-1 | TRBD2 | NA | TGTGCCAGCAGGACTAGCGGGAGCCATGAGCAGTTCTTC | CASRTSGSHEQFF
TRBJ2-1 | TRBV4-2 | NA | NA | TGTGCCAGCAGCCAGGTCCGAGCAAATGAGCAGTTCTTC | CASSQVRANEQFF
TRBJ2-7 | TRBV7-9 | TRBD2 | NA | TGTGCCAGCTCTAACCGGACTAGCGGGAGGCCAGCGCACGAGCAGTACTTC | CASSNRTSGRPAHEQYF
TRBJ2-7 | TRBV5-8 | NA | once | TGTGCCAGCAGCTTGGGACCAGGGTCCTACGAGCAGTACTTC | CASSLGPGSYEQYF
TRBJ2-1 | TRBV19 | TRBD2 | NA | TGTGCCAGTACCCTAGCGGGTTACAATGAGCAGTTCTTC | CASTLAGYNEQFF
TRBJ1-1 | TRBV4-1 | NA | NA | TGCGCCAGCAGCGAAGGGGGGGGAAAGGGCACTGAAGCTTTCTTT | CASSEGGGKGTEAFF
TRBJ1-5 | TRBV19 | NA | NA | TGTGCCAGTGGACTCAATCAGCCCCAGCATTTT | CASGLNQPQHF
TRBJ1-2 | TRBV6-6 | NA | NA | TGTGCCAGCAGACAGGGAACTAGCTATGGCTACACCTTC | CASRQGTSYGYTF
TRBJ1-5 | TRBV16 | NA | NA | TGTGCCAGCAGCCAAGATAGGGGGTCGAATCAGCCCCAGCATTTT | CASSQDRGSNQPQHF
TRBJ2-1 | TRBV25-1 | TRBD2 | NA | TGTGCCAGCAGTGTGCGGGAGATGTACAATGAGCAGTTCTTC | CASSVREMYNEQFF
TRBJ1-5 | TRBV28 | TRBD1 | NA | TGTGCCAGCCGCATATTGTTCGGGACAGGGTCGTTCGGCAATCAGCCCCAGCATTTT | CASRILFGTGSFGNQPQHF